This passage covers 9 T cell receptor beta chains from one sample sequenced in a study of T cell repertoires in cytomegalovirus infection. TCRdb re-called the reads with MiXCR, one entry per CDR3 protein. The sample lists fewer than 550,000 distinct CDR3 sequences; 16% were seen once. The sequencing sample was made of CD8+ T cells from PBMCs. These receptors originate from a human donor in good health (CMV status not recorded). Some clones in this sample may be carry-over from other donors' samples.

This clonotype was seen repeatedly, ten times or more. The rearrangement uses TRBV6-5 and TRBJ2-3; 8 nucleotides agree with TRBD1. Germline V lookup: CDR1 MNHEY, CDR2 SVGAGI. V shed 7 bases, J shed 5 bases, and the junction held 8 bases outside the gene matches. The CDR3 has 14 amino acids. The DNA of the CDR3 is TGTGCCAGCAAGACGGACAGGGTGGAAGATACGCAGTATTTT. Translated, it gives CASKTDRVEDTQYF.

Of note for this clonotype: A read error is possible here, since a much larger clone lies one base away. This chain joins TRBV7-9 and TRBJ1-4, with TRBD1 identical over 9 bases. Per the germline V gene, CDR1 is SEHNR and CDR2 is FQNEAQ (reference sequence). The CDR3 is made up of 17 amino acids. Trimming took 7 bases from V and 7 from J; bases not matched to a gene: 16. The CDR3 DNA sequence: TGTGCCAGCAACTCTAACCCCCGACGGGGACAGGGTGAAAAACTGTTTTTT. Protein sequence: CASNSNPRRGQGEKLFF.

This clonotype was recorded at least ten times. The chain couples TRBV7-9 to TRBJ2-1; possible D gene TRBD2, 5 bases. V gave up 5 bases and J gave up 8 bases, with 22 bases separating them. This CDR3 comprises 16 residues. CDR1 is SEHNR and CDR2 is FQNEAQ in the germline V gene (reference sequence). CDR3 residues: CASSLNIGPTRDEQFF. For the CDR3, the DNA is TGTGCCAGCAGCCTTAATATCGGCCCAACGAGGGATGAGCAGTTCTTC.

This clonotype showed up many times. The V and J genes are TRBV7-9 and TRBJ2-5; no definite D call. CDR3 size: 13 residues. In germline, CDR1 is SEHNR, CDR2 FQNEAQ (reference sequence). V dropped 1 base and J dropped 1 base, with 4 bases sitting between them. This CDR3 reads CASSLDIQETQYF. The CDR3 coding sequence is TGTGCCAGCAGCTTAGACATCCAAGAGACCCAGTACTTC.

This rearrangement joins TRBV9 to TRBJ1-6; D is perhaps TRBD1 (5 bases). The V gene's germline CDR1 is SGDLS and CDR2 YYNGEE. The V end lost 2 bases, the J end lost 0 bases, and 18 bases lay between the germline ends. The CDR3 loop spans 19 amino acids. The CDR3 loop reads CASSVSRGDPSSYNSPLHF. Written as DNA, the CDR3 is TGTGCCAGCAGCGTTTCCCGGGGGGACCCGAGCTCCTATAATTCACCCCTCCACTTT.

The sample holds a few counts of this clonotype. CDR3 DNA: TGCGCCAGCAGACAGGGGGACCCCAACACCGGGGAGCTGTTTTTT. Translating it yields CASRQGDPNTGELFF. The chain recombines TRBV5-1 with TRBJ2-2, with 8 bases fitting TRBD1. V trimming: 5 bases; J trimming: 2 bases; junction bases outside the gene matches: 5. Germline assignment: CDR1 SGHRS and CDR2 YFSETQ. There are 15 residues in the CDR3.

The J gene is TRBJ2-6, the V gene TRBV19; D uncertain. The CDR3 covers 16 residues. With 3 bases removed from V and 2 bases from J, the gap between germline ends came to 11 bases. Germline V gene data show CDR1 as LNHDA and CDR2 as SQIVND (reference sequence). CDR3 protein: CASSIGPRPGANVLTF. The DNA for the CDR3 is TGTGCCAGTAGTATCGGACCGCGGCCTGGGGCCAACGTCCTGACTTTC.

The chain combines TRBV7-9 with TRBJ2-7; no definite D call. Germline CDR1 is SEHNR and CDR2 is FQNEAQ (reference sequence). The ends were cut back, 4 bases at V and 0 bases at J, with 13 bases in the middle. This CDR3 region has 15 residues. CDR3 coding DNA: TGTGCCAGCAGCTCCTCGCTGGGCCTCTCCTACGAGCAGTACTTC. This gives the protein CASSSSLGLSYEQYF.

The chain recombines TRBV15 with TRBJ2-1, with 11 bases lining up with TRBD2. Trimming cost V 5 bases and J 5 bases; bases outside gene matches: 5. The germline gives CDR1 LNHNV, CDR2 YYDKDF (reference sequence). The CDR3 has 15 amino acids. CDR3 coding DNA: TGTGCCACCAGCCCGGAACTAGCGGGAGACAATGAGCAGTTCTTC. Its translation: CATSPELAGDNEQFF. Full variable domain (outside the CDR3, taken from reference TRBV15 and TRBJ2-1): DAMVIQNPRYQVTQFGKPVTLSCSQTLNHNVMYWYQQKSSQAPKLLFHYYDKDFNNEADTPDNFQSRRPNTSFCFLDIRSPGLGDTAMYLCATSPELAGDNEQFFGPGTRLTVL.